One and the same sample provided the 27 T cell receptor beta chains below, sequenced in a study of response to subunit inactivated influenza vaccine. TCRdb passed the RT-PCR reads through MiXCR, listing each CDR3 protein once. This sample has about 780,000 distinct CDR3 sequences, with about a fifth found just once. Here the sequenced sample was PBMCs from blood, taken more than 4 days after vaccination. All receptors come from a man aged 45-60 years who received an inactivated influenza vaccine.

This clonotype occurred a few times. CDR3 in amino acids: CSLRKLNTEAFF. As DNA, the CDR3 is TGCAGCCTCAGGAAACTGAACACTGAAGCTTTCTTT. The V gene is TRBV29-1, the J gene TRBJ1-1; D unclear. Trimming pared 8 bases from V and 0 bases from J, leaving 10 bases between. CDR3 size: 12 residues. The germline V gene encodes CDR1 SQVTM and CDR2 ANQGSEA.

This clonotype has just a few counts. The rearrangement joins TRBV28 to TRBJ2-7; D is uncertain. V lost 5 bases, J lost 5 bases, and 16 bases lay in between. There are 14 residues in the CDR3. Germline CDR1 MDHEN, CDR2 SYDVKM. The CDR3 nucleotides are TGTGCCAGCAGTGGTCTAGACAAACCCCACGAGCAGTACTTC. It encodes CASSGLDKPHEQYF.

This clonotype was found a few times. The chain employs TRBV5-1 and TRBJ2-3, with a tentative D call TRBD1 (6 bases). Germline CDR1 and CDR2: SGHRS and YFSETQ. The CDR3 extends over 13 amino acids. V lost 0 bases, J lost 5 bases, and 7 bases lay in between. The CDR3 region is CASSLGDIDTQYF. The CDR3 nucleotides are TGCGCCAGCAGCTTGGGGGACATAGATACGCAGTATTTT.

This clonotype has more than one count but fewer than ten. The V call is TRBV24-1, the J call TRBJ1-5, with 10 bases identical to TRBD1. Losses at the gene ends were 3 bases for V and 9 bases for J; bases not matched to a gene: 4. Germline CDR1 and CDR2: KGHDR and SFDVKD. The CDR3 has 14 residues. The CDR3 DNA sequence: TGTGCCACCAGTGATACAGGACAGGGGGGGCCCCAGCATTTT. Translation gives CATSDTGQGGPQHF.

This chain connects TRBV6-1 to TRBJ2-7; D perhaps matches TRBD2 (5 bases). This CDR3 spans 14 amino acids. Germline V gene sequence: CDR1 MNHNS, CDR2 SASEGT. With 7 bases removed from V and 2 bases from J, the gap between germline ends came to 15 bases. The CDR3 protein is CASMEEMATYEQYF. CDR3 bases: TGTGCCAGCATGGAGGAGATGGCAACCTACGAGCAGTACTTC.

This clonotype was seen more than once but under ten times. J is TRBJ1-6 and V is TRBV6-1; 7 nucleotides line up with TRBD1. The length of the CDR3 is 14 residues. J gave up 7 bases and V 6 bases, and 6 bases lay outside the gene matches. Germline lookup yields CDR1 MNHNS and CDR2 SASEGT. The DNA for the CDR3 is TGTGCCAGCAGAGCCCAGGGGGGGAATTCACCCCTCCACTTT. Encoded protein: CASRAQGGNSPLHF.

The CDR3 DNA reads TGTGCCAGCAGCCACGGGACACTGAACACTGAAGCTTTCTTT. This codes for CASSHGTLNTEAFF. V is TRBV3-1 and J is TRBJ1-1; a possible D gene is TRBD1 (6 bases). V lost 3 bases to trimming and J lost 0 bases, with 8 bases between them. Germline V lookup: CDR1 LGHDT, CDR2 YNNKEL (reference sequence). The CDR3 loop spans 14 amino acids.

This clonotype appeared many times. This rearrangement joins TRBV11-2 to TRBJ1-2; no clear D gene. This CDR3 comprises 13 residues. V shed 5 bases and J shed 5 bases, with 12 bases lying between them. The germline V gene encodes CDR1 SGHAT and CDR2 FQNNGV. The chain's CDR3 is CASSPSGGYGYTF. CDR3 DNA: TGTGCCAGCAGCCCCTCAGGCGGGTATGGCTACACCTTC.

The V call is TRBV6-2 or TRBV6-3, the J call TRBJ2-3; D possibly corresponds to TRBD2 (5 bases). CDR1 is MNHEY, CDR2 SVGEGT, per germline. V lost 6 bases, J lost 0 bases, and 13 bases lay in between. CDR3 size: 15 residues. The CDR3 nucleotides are TGTGCCAGCAGCTCCTCTTGGACTAGCACAGATACGCAGTATTTT. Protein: CASSSSWTSTDTQYF.

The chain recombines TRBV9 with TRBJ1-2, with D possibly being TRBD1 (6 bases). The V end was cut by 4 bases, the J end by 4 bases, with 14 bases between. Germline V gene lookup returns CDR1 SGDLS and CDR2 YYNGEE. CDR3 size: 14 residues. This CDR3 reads CASSPRQAIYGYTF. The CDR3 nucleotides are TGTGCCAGCAGCCCCCGACAGGCCATCTATGGCTACACCTTC.

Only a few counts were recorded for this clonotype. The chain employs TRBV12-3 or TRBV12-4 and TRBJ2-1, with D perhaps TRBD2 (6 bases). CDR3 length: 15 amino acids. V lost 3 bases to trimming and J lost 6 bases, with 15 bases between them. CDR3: CASSLGGRLSNEQFF. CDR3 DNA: TGTGCCAGCAGTTTGGGGGGACGACTATCCAATGAGCAGTTCTTC.

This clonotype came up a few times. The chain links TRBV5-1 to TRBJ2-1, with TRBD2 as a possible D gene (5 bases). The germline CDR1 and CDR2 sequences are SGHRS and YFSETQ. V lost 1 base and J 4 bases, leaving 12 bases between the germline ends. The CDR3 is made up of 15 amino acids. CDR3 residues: CASSLYVSAYNEQFF. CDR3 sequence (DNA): TGCGCCAGCAGCTTGTATGTTAGCGCTTACAATGAGCAGTTCTTC.

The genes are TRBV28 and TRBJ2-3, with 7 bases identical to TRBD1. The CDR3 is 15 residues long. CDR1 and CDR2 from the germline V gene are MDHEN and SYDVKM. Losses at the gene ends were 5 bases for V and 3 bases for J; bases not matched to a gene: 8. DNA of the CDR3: TGTGCCAGCAGTCCCGGACAGGTTGGGACAGATACGCAGTATTTT. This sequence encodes CASSPGQVGTDTQYF.

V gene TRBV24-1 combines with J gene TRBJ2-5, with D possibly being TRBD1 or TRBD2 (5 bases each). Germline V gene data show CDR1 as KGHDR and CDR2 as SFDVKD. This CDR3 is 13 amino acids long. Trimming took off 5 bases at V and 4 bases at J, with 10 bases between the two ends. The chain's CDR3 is CATSGGPGETQYF. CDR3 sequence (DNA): TGTGCCACCAGTGGGGGACCGGGAGAGACCCAGTACTTC.

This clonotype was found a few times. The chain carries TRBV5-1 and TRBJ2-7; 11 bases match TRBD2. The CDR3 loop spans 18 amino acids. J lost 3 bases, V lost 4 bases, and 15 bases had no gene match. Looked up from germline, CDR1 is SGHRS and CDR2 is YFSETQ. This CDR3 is CASSPGQRGLADLYEQYF. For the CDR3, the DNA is TGCGCCAGCAGCCCGGGACAGAGGGGACTAGCGGACCTCTACGAGCAGTACTTC.

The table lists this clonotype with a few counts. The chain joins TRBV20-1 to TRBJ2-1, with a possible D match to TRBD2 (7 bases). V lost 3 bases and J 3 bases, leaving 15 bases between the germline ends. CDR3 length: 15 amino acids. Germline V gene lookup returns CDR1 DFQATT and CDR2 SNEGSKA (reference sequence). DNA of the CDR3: TGCAGTGCTAGTAAGGGGGAGGGAGGCTACAATGAGCAGTTCTTC. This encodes CSASKGEGGYNEQFF.

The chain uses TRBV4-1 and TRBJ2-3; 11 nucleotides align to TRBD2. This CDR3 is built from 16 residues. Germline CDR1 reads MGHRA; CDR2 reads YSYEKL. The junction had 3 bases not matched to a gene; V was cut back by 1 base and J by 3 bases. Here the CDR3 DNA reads TGCGCCAGCAGCCAAGGCGGGACTAGCGGTACAGATACGCAGTATTTT. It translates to CASSQGGTSGTDTQYF.

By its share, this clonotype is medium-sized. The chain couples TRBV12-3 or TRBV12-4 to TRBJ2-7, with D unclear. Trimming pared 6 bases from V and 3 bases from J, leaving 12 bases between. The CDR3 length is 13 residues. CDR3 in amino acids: CASRNSILYEQYF. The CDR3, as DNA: TGTGCCAGCAGGAACAGCATTCTCTACGAGCAGTACTTC.

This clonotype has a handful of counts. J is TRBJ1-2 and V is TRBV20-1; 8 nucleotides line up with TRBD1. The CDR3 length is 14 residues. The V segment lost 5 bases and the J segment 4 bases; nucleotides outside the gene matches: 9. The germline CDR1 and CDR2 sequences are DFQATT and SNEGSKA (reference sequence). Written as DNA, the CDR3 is TGCAGTGCTGCCCCAGGGGGCGGGGGCTATGGCTACACCTTC. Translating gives CSAAPGGGGYGYTF.

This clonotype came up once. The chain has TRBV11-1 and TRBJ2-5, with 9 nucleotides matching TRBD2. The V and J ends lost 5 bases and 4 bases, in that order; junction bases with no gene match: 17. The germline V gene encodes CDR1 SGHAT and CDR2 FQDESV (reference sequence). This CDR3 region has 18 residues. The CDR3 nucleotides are TGTGCCAGCAGCCCCAGATTCCGGGTAGCGGGAGTGGGAGAGACCCAGTACTTC. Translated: CASSPRFRVAGVGETQYF.

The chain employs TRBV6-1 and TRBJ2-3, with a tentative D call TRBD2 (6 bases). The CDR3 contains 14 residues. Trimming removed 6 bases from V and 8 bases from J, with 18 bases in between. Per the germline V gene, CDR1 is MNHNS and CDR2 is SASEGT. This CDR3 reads CASRPPGLGGTQYF. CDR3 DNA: TGTGCCAGCAGACCCCCGGGACTGGGGGGTACGCAGTATTTT.

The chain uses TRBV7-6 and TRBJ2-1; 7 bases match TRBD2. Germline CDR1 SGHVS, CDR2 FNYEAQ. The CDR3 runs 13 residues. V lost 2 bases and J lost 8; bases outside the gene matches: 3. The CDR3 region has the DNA TGTGCCAGCAGCTTAAACCGGGGGGATGAGCAGTTCTTC. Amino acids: CASSLNRGDEQFF.

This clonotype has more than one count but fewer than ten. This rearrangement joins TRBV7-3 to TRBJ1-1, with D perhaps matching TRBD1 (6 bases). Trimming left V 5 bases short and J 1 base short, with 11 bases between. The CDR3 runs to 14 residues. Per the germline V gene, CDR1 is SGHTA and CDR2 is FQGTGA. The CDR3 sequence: CASSREGGNTEAFF. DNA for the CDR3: TGTGCCAGCAGCAGAGAGGGGGGGAACACTGAAGCTTTCTTT. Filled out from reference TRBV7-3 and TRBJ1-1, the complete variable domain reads GAGVSQTPSNKVTEKGKYVELRCDPISGHTALYWYRQSLGQGPEFLIYFQGTGAADDSGLPNDRFFAVRPEGSVSTLKIQRTERGDSAVYLCASSREGGNTEAFFGQGTRLTVV.

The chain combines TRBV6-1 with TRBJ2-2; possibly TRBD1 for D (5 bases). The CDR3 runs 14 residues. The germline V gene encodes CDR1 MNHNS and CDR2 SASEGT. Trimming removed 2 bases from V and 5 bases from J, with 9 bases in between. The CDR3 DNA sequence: TGTGCCAGCAGTGAACAGGGATTTACCGGGGAGCTGTTTTTT. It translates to CASSEQGFTGELFF.

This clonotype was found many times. CDR3 amino acids: CATSDLVNNEQFF. CDR3 nucleotide sequence: TGTGCCACCAGTGATCTGGTGAACAATGAGCAGTTCTTC. This chain connects TRBV24-1 to TRBJ2-1; no clear D. CDR3 length: 13 residues. V shed 3 bases and J shed 5 bases, with 7 bases lying between them. The germline gives CDR1 KGHDR, CDR2 SFDVKD.

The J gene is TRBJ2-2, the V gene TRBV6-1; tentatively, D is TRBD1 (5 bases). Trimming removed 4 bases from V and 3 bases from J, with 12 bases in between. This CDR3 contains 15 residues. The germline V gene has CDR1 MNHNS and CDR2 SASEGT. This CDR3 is CASSVVVTDTGELFF. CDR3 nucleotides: TGTGCCAGCAGTGTAGTGGTGACAGACACCGGGGAGCTGTTTTTT.

DNA for the CDR3: TGTGCCTGGAGTGTATCTGGTCCAGAGACCCAGTACTTC. It specifies CAWSVSGPETQYF. The chain is built from TRBV30 and TRBJ2-5; D ambiguous. V was shortened by 0 bases and J by 4 bases, with 9 bases between the two germline ends. Germline lookup yields CDR1 GTSNPN and CDR2 SVGIG (reference sequence). The CDR3 contains 13 residues.